The rows below give T cell receptor beta chains drawn from one sample of a study of cytomegalovirus exposure and HLA in healthy donors. Generated by immunoSEQ multiplex PCR, the TCRdb table keeps only in-frame clones and is missing some. The sample has about 69,000 clones, around 96% seen once. Sequenced input: PBMCs. Receptors originate from a woman between 18 and 30 years old in good health and CMV-seropositive. Both conserved end residues are part of each CDR3. Fields, in order: D gene, V gene, J gene, clone size, CDR3 DNA, CDR3 protein. The D gene is left open where the match is weak. Only part of the rows carry a size: once, few, many, or a class if the clone is expanded.

D: TRBD2; V: TRBV7-2; J: TRBJ2-1; size: .; DNA: TGTGCCAGCAGCCAGACTAGCGGGAGGCCTCGGGATGAGCAGTTCTTC; CDR3: CASSQTSGRPRDEQFF
D: .; V: TRBV7-2; J: TRBJ2-6; size: .; DNA: TGTGCCAGCAGCTTAGACGTCGGGTCCCAGAGCTCTGGGGCCAACGTCCTGACTTTC; CDR3: CASSLDVGSQSSGANVLTF
D: TRBD1; V: TRBV28; J: TRBJ1-2; size: .; DNA: TGTGCCAGCGATACAGGGGTAGGCTACACCTTC; CDR3: CASDTGVGYTF
D: TRBD1; V: TRBV28; J: TRBJ2-7; size: .; DNA: TGTGCCAGCAGTTTGGCCGGGACAGGGATCAACGAGCAGTACTTC; CDR3: CASSLAGTGINEQYF
D: TRBD1; V: TRBV28; J: TRBJ1-5; size: .; DNA: TGTGCCAGCAGTCTCCCCTTGACAGGGGCAGATCAGCCCCAGCATTTT; CDR3: CASSLPLTGADQPQHF
D: TRBD2; V: TRBV2; J: TRBJ2-1; size: once; DNA: TGTGCCAGCAGCGTTGGACTAGCGGGACTCCAGTTCTTC; CDR3: CASSVGLAGLQFF
D: TRBD1; V: TRBV28; J: TRBJ1-1; size: .; DNA: TGTGCCAGCAGTTTTGACAGGGGGCCAGGTGAAGCTTTCTTT; CDR3: CASSFDRGPGEAFF
D: TRBD1; V: TRBV11-3; J: TRBJ2-7; size: .; DNA: TGTGCCAGCAGCGATCAAACAGGGGGAGAGCAGTACTTC; CDR3: CASSDQTGGEQYF
D: .; V: TRBV14; J: TRBJ2-7; size: .; DNA: TGTGCCAGCAGCCAAGATCTGAGGGCCTCGGAGCAGTACTTC; CDR3: CASSQDLRASEQYF
D: .; V: TRBV6-6; J: TRBJ2-3; size: .; DNA: TGTGCCAGCCTTATACAGGGCCCCCCAGATACGCAGTATTTT; CDR3: CASLIQGPPDTQYF
D: TRBD2; V: TRBV30; J: TRBJ2-5; size: .; DNA: TGTGCCTGGGGGGCCGGGACTAGCGGGAGAGGAGAGACCCAGTACTTC; CDR3: CAWGAGTSGRGETQYF
D: TRBD2; V: TRBV11-2; J: TRBJ2-2; size: .; DNA: TGTGCCAGCAGCACCCTCAGCGGGAGGACGGCCGGGGAGCTGTTTTTT; CDR3: CASSTLSGRTAGELFF
D: .; V: TRBV6-5; J: TRBJ2-2; size: .; DNA: TGTGCCAGCAGTTACTCGATAACGGCGAACACCGGGGAGCTGTTTTTT; CDR3: CASSYSITANTGELFF
D: .; V: TRBV28; J: TRBJ1-5; size: .; DNA: TGTGCCAGCAGTTTATCCCTTAATCAGCCCCAGCATTTT; CDR3: CASSLSLNQPQHF
D: .; V: TRBV2; J: TRBJ2-7; size: once; DNA: TGTGCCAGCACCCCCGGTAGCGCTAACTACGAGCAGTACTTC; CDR3: CASTPGSANYEQYF
D: TRBD1; V: TRBV29-1; J: TRBJ1-1; size: .; DNA: TGCAGCGTTGGGGGACAGAAGAACACTGAAGCTTTCTTT; CDR3: CSVGGQKNTEAFF
D: .; V: TRBV27; J: TRBJ1-2; size: .; DNA: TGTGCCAGCAGTTCGGGGGGCGGCTATGGCTACACCTTC; CDR3: CASSSGGGYGYTF
D: TRBD2; V: TRBV5-6; J: TRBJ2-3; size: .; DNA: TGTGCCAGCAGCTTACTTGGGAGCGGGACTGTGGCAGATACGCAGTATTTT; CDR3: CASSLLGSGTVADTQYF
D: .; V: TRBV18; J: TRBJ1-1; size: .; DNA: TGTGCCAGCCGGCGGGCCTCTGAAGCTTTCTTT; CDR3: CASRRASEAFF
D: TRBD1; V: TRBV5-8; J: TRBJ2-7; size: .; DNA: TGTGCCAGCAGAGTGACAGGGTCCGAGCAGTACTTC; CDR3: CASRVTGSEQYF
D: .; V: TRBV11-1; J: TRBJ1-2; size: .; DNA: TGTGCCAGCAGCTTAGAGGCAGGGCCTAACTATGGCTACACCTTC; CDR3: CASSLEAGPNYGYTF
D: TRBD1; V: TRBV5-6; J: TRBJ1-2; size: .; DNA: TGTGCCAGCAGCGAAGTTGATAGACAGGGGGGGAATGGCTACACCTTC; CDR3: CASSEVDRQGGNGYTF
D: TRBD2; V: TRBV4-1; J: TRBJ2-7; size: .; DNA: TGCGCCAGCAGCCAAGGATGGGGAGCGGGAGTCGGTGAGAGCGAGCAGTACTTC; CDR3: CASSQGWGAGVGESEQYF
D: TRBD2; V: TRBV28; J: TRBJ2-7; size: .; DNA: TGTGCCAGCAGTTTCCCGGGACTAGCGGGCTCCTACGAGCAGTACTTC; CDR3: CASSFPGLAGSYEQYF
D: TRBD2; V: TRBV14; J: TRBJ2-1; size: .; DNA: TGTGCCAGCAGCCAACGTCCGGGACTAGCGGGAGATAGGTCCTACAATGAGCAGTTCTTC; CDR3: CASSQRPGLAGDRSYNEQFF
D: .; V: TRBV5-1; J: TRBJ2-3; size: once; DNA: TGCGCCAGCAGCTTGGTCAGTAGCACAGATACGCAGTATTTT; CDR3: CASSLVSSTDTQYF
D: .; V: TRBV19; J: TRBJ1-1; size: once; DNA: TGTGCCAGTGAGCGAGGGACTGAAGCTTTCTTT; CDR3: CASERGTEAFF
D: .; V: TRBV21-1; J: TRBJ2-6; size: .; DNA: TGTGCCAGCAGCAAAGAACAGGGATCTGGGGCCAACGTCCTGACTTTC; CDR3: CASSKEQGSGANVLTF
D: TRBD2; V: TRBV19; J: TRBJ2-1; size: .; DNA: TGTGCCAGTAGTATTACTAGCGGGGGCAATGAGCAGTTCTTC; CDR3: CASSITSGGNEQFF
D: TRBD1; V: TRBV28; J: TRBJ2-5; size: .; DNA: TGTGCCAGCAGTTTGCGGGTTGGACGACAGGGACAAGAGACCCAGTACTTC; CDR3: CASSLRVGRQGQETQYF
D: TRBD2; V: TRBV18; J: TRBJ2-5; size: .; DNA: TGTGCCAGCTCACCACCGGGACTAGCGGGCGCAGAGACCCAGTACTTC; CDR3: CASSPPGLAGAETQYF
D: TRBD1; V: TRBV27; J: TRBJ1-5; size: .; DNA: TGTGCCAGCAGTTTGAACAGGGGGAACAATCAGCCCCAGCATTTT; CDR3: CASSLNRGNNQPQHF
D: TRBD2; V: TRBV5-1; J: TRBJ2-1; size: .; DNA: TGCGCCAGCAGCCTTACTCCCCTAGCGGGAGGCTACAATGAGCAGTTCTTC; CDR3: CASSLTPLAGGYNEQFF
D: TRBD2; V: TRBV7-9; J: TRBJ2-7; size: once; DNA: TGTGCCAGCACCAATAGCGGGCCATCCTACGAGCAGTACTTC; CDR3: CASTNSGPSYEQYF
D: TRBD1; V: TRBV18; J: TRBJ1-4; size: .; DNA: TGTGCCAGCTCACCAGGTGCAGGGGGGAATGAAAAACTGTTTTTT; CDR3: CASSPGAGGNEKLFF
D: TRBD2; V: TRBV27; J: TRBJ2-7; size: .; DNA: TGTGCCAGCAGTAGCGGGGCTTACTACGAGCAGTACTTC; CDR3: CASSSGAYYEQYF
D: TRBD2; V: TRBV4-2; J: TRBJ2-1; size: .; DNA: TGTGCCAGCAGCCCCGCGGCTAGCGGGATCTACAATGAGCAGTTCTTC; CDR3: CASSPAASGIYNEQFF
D: .; V: TRBV15; J: TRBJ1-5; size: few; DNA: TGTGCCACCAGCAGAGATGCCCATGCGGGCGGTCAGCCCCAGCATTTT; CDR3: CATSRDAHAGGQPQHF
D: TRBD2; V: TRBV19; J: TRBJ2-7; size: .; DNA: TGTGCCAGTAGTAATGGAGCGGGAGTAGCTTACGAGCAGTACTTC; CDR3: CASSNGAGVAYEQYF
D: .; V: TRBV4-2; J: TRBJ2-2; size: .; DNA: TGTGCCAGCAGCCCCAATGCTAGGTGGGGAGGCACCGGGGAGCTGTTTTTT; CDR3: CASSPNARWGGTGELFF
D: .; V: TRBV7-2; J: TRBJ1-1; size: .; DNA: TGTGCCAGCAGCTATAGAGGGAACACTGAAGCTTTCTTT; CDR3: CASSYRGNTEAFF
D: .; V: TRBV27; J: TRBJ1-5; size: .; DNA: TGTGCCAGCAGTTTATCAGCTGGGGGCGTTCAGCCCCAGCATTTT; CDR3: CASSLSAGGVQPQHF
D: .; V: TRBV7-9; J: TRBJ1-4; size: once; DNA: TGTGCCAGCAGCCACAGCGGGGGGAATAATGAAAAACTGTTTTTT; CDR3: CASSHSGGNNEKLFF
D: TRBD1; V: TRBV18; J: TRBJ2-5; size: .; DNA: TGTGCCAGCTCACCTTCTCAGGGGGCTATGGGAGAGACCCAGTACTTC; CDR3: CASSPSQGAMGETQYF
D: .; V: TRBV6-1; J: TRBJ1-1; size: .; DNA: TGTGCCAGCAGTGTGTTTGCCGGCACTGAAGCTTTCTTT; CDR3: CASSVFAGTEAFF
D: TRBD1; V: TRBV6-5; J: TRBJ1-5; size: once; DNA: TGTGCCAGCAGCGAGGACAGGGGTCGCAATCAGCCCCAGCATTTT; CDR3: CASSEDRGRNQPQHF
D: TRBD2; V: TRBV28; J: TRBJ2-1; size: .; DNA: TGTGCCAGCAGTTTGCGGCTAGCGGGATACAATGAGCAGTTCTTC; CDR3: CASSLRLAGYNEQFF
D: TRBD2; V: TRBV11-2; J: TRBJ2-7; size: .; DNA: TGTGCCAGCAGTCCTGGACTAGCGGGTCACGAGCAGTACTTC; CDR3: CASSPGLAGHEQYF
D: TRBD1; V: TRBV9; J: TRBJ2-2; size: .; DNA: TGTGCCAGCAGCTCTCGGACAGGGGGACCCGGGGAGCTGTTTTTT; CDR3: CASSSRTGGPGELFF